The subject of this entry is one T cell receptor (beta chain). What it binds is not known. Sequencing used cDNA as its template, made by extracting RNA and reverse transcribing it. Profiling relied on immunoSEQ multiplex PCR, and the TCRdb table lists in-frame clones only, not all of them. The sample carries around 140,000 clones, nearly 55% recorded once. The sample originates from a study of CD8+ T cells in alopecia areata. Findings of the study overall: Baseline CD8+ expansion's link to response remains uncertain, as there was one nonresponder.

The CDR3 sequence is 13 residues long. J gave up 2 bases and V 9 bases, and 6 bases lay outside the gene matches. Per germline, CDR1 MNHNY and CDR2 SVGAGI (reference sequence). Treatment here: oral pan-JAK inhibitor, 5-10 mg twice daily. The source is a human donor with alopecia areata. The sequencing used CD8+ T cells sorted from blood, collected at week 4, from a patient treated with tofacitinib. This rearrangement joins TRBV6-6 to TRBJ2-5; 7 bases fit TRBD2. CDR3 sequence (DNA): TGTGCCAGTGGGACTAACGGACAAGAGACCCAGTACTTC. It yields the protein CASGTNGQETQYF.